This T cell receptor (beta chain) is from a study of beta chain features in type 1 diabetes. Study information: On cell yields, gender and age, patients and healthy donors were similar.

Since all of the isolated RNA was reverse transcribed, expressed TCRB transcripts were what got sequenced. Profiled with immunoSEQ multiplex PCR; TCRdb holds only in-frame clones, not every one. The data contain 500,000 to 700,000 clones, roughly a sixth of them singletons. The CDR3 runs to 14 residues. Germline values: CDR1 SGHRS, CDR2 YFSETQ. J gave up 4 bases and V 4 bases, and 6 bases lay outside the gene matches. This TCR derives from a man between 18 and 35 years old in good health. Sequencing used naive CD4+ T cells from blood. The chain carries TRBV5-1 and TRBJ1-1, with 8 bases lining up with TRBD1. CDR3 sequence reads: CASSKDRETTEAFF. DNA of the CDR3: TGCGCCAGCAGCAAGGACAGGGAGACCACTGAAGCTTTCTTT.